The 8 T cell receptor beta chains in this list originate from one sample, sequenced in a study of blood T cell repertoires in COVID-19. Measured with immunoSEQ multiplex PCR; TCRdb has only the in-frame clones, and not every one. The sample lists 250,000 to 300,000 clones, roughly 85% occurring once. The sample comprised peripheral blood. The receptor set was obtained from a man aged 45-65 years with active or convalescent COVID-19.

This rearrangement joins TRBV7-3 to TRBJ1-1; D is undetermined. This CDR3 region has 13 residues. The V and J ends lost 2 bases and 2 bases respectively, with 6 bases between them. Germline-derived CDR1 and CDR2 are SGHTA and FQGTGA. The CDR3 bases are TGTGCCAGCAGCTTAGCAGGAAACACTGAAGCTTTCTTT. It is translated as CASSLAGNTEAFF.

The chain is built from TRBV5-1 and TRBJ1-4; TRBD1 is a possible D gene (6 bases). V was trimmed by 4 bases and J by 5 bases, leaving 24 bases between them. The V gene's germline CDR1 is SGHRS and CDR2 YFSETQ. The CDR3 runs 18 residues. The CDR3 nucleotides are TGCGCCAGCAGCCTTGGGATTGGAGGACAGCCTCTAAATGAAAAACTGTTTTTT. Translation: CASSLGIGGQPLNEKLFF.

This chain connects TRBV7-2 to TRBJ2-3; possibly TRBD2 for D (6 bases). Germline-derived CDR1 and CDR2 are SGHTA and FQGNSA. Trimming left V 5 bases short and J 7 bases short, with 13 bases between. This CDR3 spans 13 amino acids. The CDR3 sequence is CASSQRAGYTQYF. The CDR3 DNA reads TGTGCCAGCAGCCAACGGGCGGGGTATACGCAGTATTTT. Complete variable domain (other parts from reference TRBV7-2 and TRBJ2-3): GAGVSQSPSNKVTEKGKDVELRCDPISGHTALYWYRQSLGQGLEFLIYFQGNSAPDKSGLPSDRFSAERTGGSVSTLTIQRTQQEDSAVYLCASSQRAGYTQYFGPGTRLTVL.

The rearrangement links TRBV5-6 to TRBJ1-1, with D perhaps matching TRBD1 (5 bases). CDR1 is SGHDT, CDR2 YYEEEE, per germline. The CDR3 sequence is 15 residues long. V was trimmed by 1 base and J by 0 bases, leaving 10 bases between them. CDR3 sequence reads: CASSLRQRLNTEAFF. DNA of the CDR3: TGTGCCAGCAGCTTGAGACAGAGATTGAACACTGAAGCTTTCTTT.

CDR3 region: CASSLPGFKAFF. The CDR3 DNA is TGTGCCAGCAGCTTACCAGGCTTTAAAGCTTTCTTT. J is TRBJ1-1 and V is TRBV12-3 or TRBV12-4; no definite D call. Between the trimmed V and J ends, which lost 6 bases and 9 bases, there was a span of 14 bases. The CDR3 totals 12 residues.

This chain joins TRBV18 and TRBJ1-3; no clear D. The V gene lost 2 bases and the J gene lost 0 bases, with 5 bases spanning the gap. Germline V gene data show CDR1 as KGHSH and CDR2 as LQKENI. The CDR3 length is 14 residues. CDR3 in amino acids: CASSPSVSGNTIYF. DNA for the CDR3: TGTGCCAGCTCACCATCAGTCTCTGGAAACACCATATATTTT.

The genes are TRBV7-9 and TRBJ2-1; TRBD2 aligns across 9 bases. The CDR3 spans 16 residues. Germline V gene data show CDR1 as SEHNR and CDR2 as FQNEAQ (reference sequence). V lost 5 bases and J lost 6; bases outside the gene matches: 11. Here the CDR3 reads CASSPRSAGGGNEQFF. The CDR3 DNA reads TGTGCCAGCAGCCCACGTTCGGCGGGGGGGGGCAATGAGCAGTTCTTC.

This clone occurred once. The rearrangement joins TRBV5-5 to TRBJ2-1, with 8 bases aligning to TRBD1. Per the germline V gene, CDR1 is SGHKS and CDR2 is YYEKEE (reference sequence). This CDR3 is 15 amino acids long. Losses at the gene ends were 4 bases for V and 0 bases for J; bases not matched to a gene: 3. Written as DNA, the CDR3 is TGTGCCAGCAGCCCAACAGGGGGCTCCTACAATGAGCAGTTCTTC. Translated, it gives CASSPTGGSYNEQFF.